The 30 T cell receptor beta chains below all came from one sample that was sequenced in a study of human T cells and chemical hapten exposure. Time point noted: patch test 1, 2 weeks after DPC sensitization. Treatment indicated: therapeutic diphenylcyclopropenone sensitization with weekly scalp DPC. TCRdb re-derived calls from the RACE reads in MiXCR, one entry per CDR3 protein. The sample includes roughly 180,000 distinct CDR3 sequences, about a fifth seen only once; the top ten take about 6.7%. The sample consisted of whole blood, taken in connection with sensitization to the hapten diphenylcyclopropenone (DPC). Receptors originate from a woman aged 50 to 65 with alopecia areata. Some clones in this sample may be carry-over from other donors' samples.

The chain links TRBV6-2 or TRBV6-3 to TRBJ1-1, with D possibly being TRBD1 (5 bases). Germline CDR1 MNHEY, CDR2 SVGEGT. The ends were cut back, 6 bases at V and 4 bases at J, with 9 bases in the middle. The CDR3 loop spans 12 amino acids. CDR3 DNA sequence: TGTGCCAGCAGGACAGACAGCACTGAAGCTTTCTTT. Amino acids: CASRTDSTEAFF.

The chain combines TRBV6-1 with TRBJ1-1; D might be TRBD1 (5 bases). Trimming cost V 5 bases and J 1 base, with 11 bases left between them. Germline V gives CDR1 MNHNS, CDR2 SASEGT. This CDR3 is built from 14 residues. DNA of the CDR3: TGTGCCAGCAGTCGTGGGACGGGGAACACTGAAGCTTTCTTT. It encodes CASSRGTGNTEAFF.

In this sample, this clonotype turned up a few times. The chain couples TRBV2 to TRBJ2-1; no definite D call. Trimming stripped 5 bases from V and 7 bases from J, with 12 bases between. The CDR3 loop spans 13 amino acids. Germline assignment: CDR1 SNHLY and CDR2 FYNNEI. The CDR3 sequence: CASSPQSLNEQFF. The CDR3 DNA is TGTGCCAGCAGTCCGCAGTCCCTGAATGAGCAGTTCTTC.

In this sample, this clonotype turned up many times. This chain connects TRBV5-1 to TRBJ1-1, with 9 bases matching TRBD1. The CDR3 loop spans 14 amino acids. The V gene's germline CDR1 is SGHRS and CDR2 YFSETQ. With 3 bases clipped from V and 5 bases from J, the junction kept 5 bases outside the gene matches. CDR3 amino acids: CASSSDRGFTEAFF. CDR3 nucleotides: TGCGCCAGCAGCTCTGACAGGGGGTTTACTGAAGCTTTCTTT.

In its sample, this clonotype was seen a few times. The chain links TRBV29-1 to TRBJ2-3; 15 positions agree with TRBD2. The CDR3 sequence is 14 residues long. The trim removed 7 bases at V and 3 bases at J, leaving 2 bases unmatched. Germline CDR1 reads SQVTM; CDR2 reads ANQGSEA. For the CDR3, the DNA is TGCAGCGGTGGACTAGCGGGAGGGACAGATACGCAGTATTTT. As protein: CSGGLAGGTDTQYF.

This clonotype was counted a few times. This chain's CDR3 is CASSWGTLNTEAFF. CDR3 DNA: TGCGCCAGCAGCTGGGGGACCTTGAACACTGAAGCTTTCTTT. The chain uses TRBV5-1 and TRBJ1-1; a weak D match, TRBD1 (5 bases). CDR1 is SGHRS, CDR2 YFSETQ, per germline. Trimming left V 3 bases short and J 0 bases short, with 9 bases between. The CDR3 is 14 residues long.

This clonotype was counted a few times. The chain recombines TRBV12-3 or TRBV12-4 with TRBJ2-3; D call uncertain. This CDR3 has 14 residues. V was pared by 2 bases and J by 1 base, with 7 bases between. The CDR3 DNA reads as TGTGCCAGCAGTTTATTAATACGCACAGATACGCAGTATTTT. This sequence encodes CASSLLIRTDTQYF.

The genes are TRBV20-1 and TRBJ2-5, with TRBD2 matching 14 bases. CDR3 length equals 17 residues. Germline V gene lookup returns CDR1 DFQATT and CDR2 SNEGSKA (reference sequence). V was pared by 5 bases and J by 1 base, with 9 bases of the junction left unmatched. CDR3 nucleotide sequence: TGCAGTGCTGGATCAGGACTAGCGGGAGGACTCCAAGAGACCCAGTACTTC. It is translated as CSAGSGLAGGLQETQYF.

This clonotype occurred a few times. The chain carries TRBV6-2 or TRBV6-3 and TRBJ2-2; D is ambiguous. Between the trimmed V and J ends, which lost 2 bases and 4 bases, there was a span of 14 bases. Looked up from germline, CDR1 is MNHEY and CDR2 is SVGEGT. This CDR3 has 16 amino acids. CDR3 coding DNA: TGTGCCAGCAGTTACCTCATCGGACCAGGCACCGGGGAGCTGTTTTTT. This translates into CASSYLIGPGTGELFF.

This clonotype was observed a handful of times. This chain links TRBV29-1 with TRBJ2-1; TRBD2 matches 9 bases. This CDR3 has 12 amino acids. Trimming took 4 bases from V and 9 from J; bases not matched to a gene: 4. CDR1 and CDR2 (germline): SQVTM, ANQGSEA. The CDR3 coding sequence is TGCAGCGTTGGTCTAGCGGGAACTGAGCAGTTCTTC. Its translation is CSVGLAGTEQFF.

This clonotype was observed a few times. The rearrangement uses TRBV7-2 and TRBJ1-5; 11 nucleotides align to TRBD1. With 0 bases clipped from V and 6 bases from J, the junction kept 4 bases outside the gene matches. The CDR3 extends over 16 amino acids. Germline V CDR1 and CDR2: SGHTA, FQGNSA. CDR3 amino acids: CASSLAQGTGGQPQHF. The DNA for the CDR3 is TGTGCCAGCAGCTTAGCGCAGGGGACAGGGGGTCAGCCCCAGCATTTT.

The V call is TRBV24-1, the J call TRBJ2-3; D not certain. The CDR3 runs to 13 residues. Trimming shortened V by 2 bases and J by 6 bases, and 8 bases separated the two germline ends. Germline CDR1 KGHDR, CDR2 SFDVKD. As DNA, the CDR3 is TGTGCCACCAGTGATTCCTACCAGGATACGCAGTATTTT. Protein product: CATSDSYQDTQYF.

This clonotype was counted a few times. V and J are TRBV6-5 and TRBJ2-5; D not resolved. The V gene lost 4 bases and the J gene lost 0 bases, with 6 bases spanning the gap. In germline, CDR1 is MNHEY, CDR2 SVGAGI. The CDR3 spans 13 residues. This CDR3 is CASSSHNQETQYF. The CDR3, as DNA: TGTGCCAGCAGTTCACACAACCAAGAGACCCAGTACTTC.

This clonotype was detected a few times. The chain uses TRBV18 and TRBJ2-1, with 9 bases fitting TRBD2. The CDR3 loop spans 17 amino acids. J was trimmed by 6 bases and V by 4 bases; bases with no gene match: 13. CDR1 and CDR2 from the germline V gene are KGHSH and LQKENI. This chain's CDR3 is CASSLLRSSGTPNEQFF. The CDR3 bases are TGTGCCAGCTCACTACTACGATCTAGCGGGACGCCCAATGAGCAGTTCTTC.

The chain employs TRBV6-4 and TRBJ2-3, with TRBD2 identical over 7 bases. Germline-derived CDR1 and CDR2 are MRHNA and SNTAGT. With 0 bases clipped from V and 2 bases from J, the junction kept 5 bases outside the gene matches. The CDR3 is 16 amino acids. The CDR3 coding sequence is TGTGCCAGCAGTGACTCGGCTAGCGGACACACAGATACGCAGTATTTT. Translated: CASSDSASGHTDTQYF.

The chain has TRBV7-8 and TRBJ1-2; 8 bases are a match to TRBD1. The J segment lost 5 bases and the V segment lost 3 bases, leaving 2 bases of the junction unmatched. Germline loops: CDR1 SGHVS, CDR2 FQNEAQ. This CDR3 comprises 13 residues. The CDR3: CASSLRQGYGYTF. The CDR3 DNA reads TGTGCCAGCAGCTTGAGACAGGGGTATGGCTACACCTTC.

This clonotype showed up just a few times. The chain links TRBV25-1 to TRBJ1-2; D remains ambiguous. The V gene's germline CDR1 is MGHDK and CDR2 SYGVNS. V gave up 1 base and J gave up 6 bases, with 15 bases separating them. CDR3 size: 15 residues. The CDR3 protein is CASSEFVERADGYTF. As DNA, the CDR3 is TGTGCCAGCAGTGAATTTGTGGAGAGAGCGGATGGCTACACCTTC.

The CDR3 sequence is CASSSSGPNYNEQFF. The CDR3, as DNA: TGTGCCAGCAGTTCTAGCGGCCCAAACTACAATGAGCAGTTCTTC. The chain couples TRBV12-3 or TRBV12-4 to TRBJ2-1; 7 nucleotides agree with TRBD2. This CDR3 spans 15 amino acids. With 4 bases clipped from V and 3 bases from J, the junction kept 6 bases outside the gene matches.

The chain joins TRBV5-5 to TRBJ2-1, with 13 bases that match TRBD2. Germline V gives CDR1 SGHKS, CDR2 YYEKEE (reference sequence). Unmatched junction bases numbered 16, after V lost 4 bases and J lost 15 bases. The CDR3 is 16 amino acids. CDR3 in amino acids: CASSQLGGTSGTEGFF. DNA for the CDR3: TGTGCCAGCAGCCAATTAGGGGGGACTAGCGGGACCGAAGGGTTCTTC.

The chain is built from TRBV19 and TRBJ2-1; D is ambiguous. V was cut by 0 bases and J by 7 bases, with 7 bases left in between. CDR3 length equals 13 residues. Germline V gives CDR1 LNHDA, CDR2 SQIVND (reference sequence). As DNA, the CDR3 is TGTGCCAGTAGTATAGATCGGAGTAATGAGCAGTTCTTC. This translates into CASSIDRSNEQFF.

This clonotype has just a few counts. J is TRBJ2-1 and V is TRBV20-1, with 7 bases lining up with TRBD1. CDR1 DFQATT and CDR2 SNEGSKA come from the germline V gene (reference sequence). V trimming: 6 bases; J trimming: 8 bases; junction bases outside the gene matches: 10. This CDR3 region has 13 residues. The DNA for the CDR3 is TGCAGTGCCGCCGGGACAGAGGTGTATGAGCAGTTCTTC. Amino acid sequence: CSAAGTEVYEQFF.

This sequence joins TRBV20-1 and TRBJ1-1, with D perhaps TRBD1 (5 bases). Trimming cost V 0 bases and J 6 bases, with 8 bases left between them. The germline gives CDR1 DFQATT, CDR2 SNEGSKA (reference sequence). The CDR3 contains 12 residues. The DNA for the CDR3 is TGCAGTGCTAGAGAGGCGGGGGCTGAAGCTTTCTTT. It is translated as CSAREAGAEAFF.

The chain uses TRBV9 and TRBJ2-1; the D gene is possibly TRBD2 (5 bases). Trimming pared 4 bases from V and 8 bases from J, leaving 25 bases between. Germline CDR1 is SGDLS and CDR2 is YYNGEE. The CDR3 loop spans 17 amino acids. This CDR3 is CASSTQSTDWPVHEQFF. The CDR3, as DNA: TGTGCCAGCAGCACCCAATCCACGGACTGGCCAGTGCATGAGCAGTTCTTC.

The chain couples TRBV20-1 to TRBJ2-5, with D tentatively TRBD1 (5 bases). Trimming left V 0 bases short and J 9 bases short, with 17 bases between. The germline V gene has CDR1 DFQATT and CDR2 SNEGSKA (reference sequence). CDR3 length: 14 residues. CDR3 in DNA: TGCAGTGCTAGAGATAGGGGAAGGCCTGGGGCCCAGTACTTC. Translation: CSARDRGRPGAQYF.

The CDR3 is CASSGGREAFNEQFF. For the CDR3, the DNA is TGTGCCAGCAGTGGAGGGCGGGAGGCCTTCAATGAGCAGTTCTTC. The chain has TRBV2 and TRBJ2-1; 8 nucleotides match TRBD2. Trimming took 4 bases from V and 6 from J; bases not matched to a gene: 8. CDR3 length: 15 residues. Germline V CDR1 and CDR2: SNHLY, FYNNEI.

The table lists this clonotype with a few counts. As DNA, the CDR3 is TGTGCCAGCAGCTTGGGGACAAAGGATCCCAAAAACATTCAGTACTTC. Its protein is CASSLGTKDPKNIQYF. The chain recombines TRBV5-6 with TRBJ2-4; tentatively, D is TRBD1 (5 bases). The CDR3 length is 16 residues. Germline assignment: CDR1 SGHDT and CDR2 YYEEEE. V lost 0 bases and J 2 bases, leaving 12 bases between the germline ends. Complete variable domain (other parts from reference TRBV5-6 and TRBJ2-4): DAGVTQSPTHLIKTRGQQVTLRCSPKSGHDTVSWYQQALGQGPQFIFQYYEEEERQRGNFPDRFSGHQFPNYSSELNVNALLLGDSALYLCASSLGTKDPKNIQYFGAGTRLSVL.

Only a few counts were recorded for this clonotype. The gene calls are TRBV27 and TRBJ1-2; D is possibly TRBD1 (5 bases). The CDR3 loop spans 14 amino acids. Between the trimmed V and J ends, which lost 0 bases and 4 bases, there was a span of 9 bases. Looked up from germline, CDR1 is MNHEY and CDR2 is SMNVEV (reference sequence). The CDR3 protein is CASSLSTGLYGYTF. The CDR3 nucleotides are TGTGCCAGCAGTTTATCAACAGGCCTCTATGGCTACACCTTC.

The chain carries TRBV12-3 or TRBV12-4 and TRBJ1-2; D remains ambiguous. V lost 6 bases to trimming and J lost 6 bases, with 14 bases between them. The length of the CDR3 is 13 residues. CDR3 sequence (DNA): TGTGCCAGCAGGTTCAAGGCTTTTCATGGCTACACCTTC. Translating it yields CASRFKAFHGYTF.

The chain combines TRBV30 with TRBJ2-1; tentatively, D is TRBD2 (5 bases). CDR3 size: 16 residues. The ends were cut back, 2 bases at V and 1 base at J, with 15 bases in the middle. CDR1 and CDR2 from the germline V gene are GTSNPN and SVGIG (reference sequence). The CDR3 spells CAWSSYVGLSYNEQFF. The CDR3 bases are TGTGCCTGGAGTTCTTATGTCGGACTGTCCTACAATGAGCAGTTCTTC.

This clonotype was counted only a few times. The junction shows a germline mismatch at one end, possibly a read error. V and J are TRBV7-7 and TRBJ2-1, with 11 bases lining up with TRBD2. CDR3 length equals 16 residues. Germline CDR1 SSHAT, CDR2 FNYEAQ (reference sequence). For the CDR3, the DNA is TGTGCTAGCAGCGAAACGACTAGCGGGGCCTACAATGAGCAGTTCTTC. Amino acids: CASSETTSGAYNEQFF.